Listed below are T cell receptor beta chains from one sample, sequenced in a study of T cells in tumors after PD-1 blockade. Using immunoSEQ multiplex PCR, the repertoire was profiled, and TCRdb retains in-frame clones only, with some absent. The sample lists 45,000 to 60,000 clones, 79% seen once, with approximately 15% in the top ten. This sample comprised PBMCs, obtained before anti-PD-1 treatment. The receptor source for this set is a human donor with basal cell carcinoma. The CDR3 runs from the conserved cysteine through the conserved F or W.

v_call	j_call	cdr3_aa
TRBV6-5	TRBJ1-1	CASRETLNTEAFF
TRBV13	TRBJ2-5	CASSTGVSETQYF
TRBV19	TRBJ2-1	CASSRTSGNLDEQFF
TRBV20-1	TRBJ2-7	CSASAGPYTEQYF
TRBV12-3/TRBV12-4	TRBJ2-5	CASRLAGVETQYF
TRBV25-1	TRBJ2-3	CASSAGGSTDTQYF
TRBV27	TRBJ1-5	CASALGTGNQPQHF
TRBV6-5	TRBJ1-2	CASSLSGGNYGYTF
TRBV19	TRBJ1-5	CASSIEGLQNQPQHF
TRBV7-3	TRBJ1-5	CASSYTRTVHNQPQHF
TRBV5-1	TRBJ2-5	CASSLGGVQETQYF
TRBV19	TRBJ1-5	CATRDSYSNQPQHF
TRBV5-1	TRBJ2-2	CASSPQGGIGELFF
TRBV20-1	TRBJ1-3	CSASGGPGNTIYF
TRBV27	TRBJ1-1	CASSSRAGASTNTEAFF
TRBV28	TRBJ1-4	CASSFRGTEKLFF
TRBV7-2	TRBJ2-1	CASSPRRKNSEQFF
TRBV28	TRBJ1-3	CASSGNTIYF
TRBV18	TRBJ2-5	CASSPQMDETQYF
TRBV5-1	TRBJ1-2	CASSLASGTGRRGWGYTF
TRBV5-1	TRBJ2-2	CASSPPRPRGSRELFF
TRBV2	TRBJ1-2	CASSERVTPRNYGYTF
TRBV19	TRBJ1-5	CASSMGREGGQPQHF
TRBV4-1	TRBJ2-7	CASSQDLGRNYEQYF
TRBV4-2	TRBJ2-2	CASSQDRNTGELFF
TRBV7-2	TRBJ2-3	CASSLEAGDTQYF
TRBV6-1	TRBJ2-7	CASSEVDRVYEQYF
TRBV28	TRBJ2-7	CASSHRYEQYF
TRBV10-2	TRBJ2-1	CASLGKYNEQFF
TRBV7-9	TRBJ2-2	CASSYSMNTGELFF
TRBV7-9	TRBJ1-1	CASSSDWAEAFF
TRBV6-5	TRBJ2-7	CAARGGTDTYEQYF
TRBV2	TRBJ2-1	CASSGYREQFF
TRBV19	TRBJ1-5	CASSIGGGVSNQPQHF
TRBV9	TRBJ1-3	CASSGEGQARSGTIYF
TRBV19	TRBJ1-4	CASSSRDRGTTNEKLFF
TRBV27	TRBJ1-5	CASSLRGGNQPQHF
TRBV7-9	TRBJ1-4	CASSPGRGGEKLFF
TRBV19	TRBJ2-3	CASSPMDRAGTDTQYF
TRBV6-5	TRBJ1-5	CASRPDKSPFWPQHF
TRBV15	TRBJ2-5	CATSPRLAGKETQYF
TRBV7-8	TRBJ2-5	CASSLALQGGETQYF
TRBV19	TRBJ2-1	CASTSGNNEQFF
TRBV7-9	TRBJ2-7	CASSLLYEQYF
TRBV7-3	TRBJ1-2	CASSLGGSGTDYGYTF
TRBV1	TRBJ1-1	CTSSQEPEETEAFF
TRBV6-4	TRBJ1-5	CASSNDASDQPQHF
TRBV30	TRBJ2-7	CAWRKAPGQGSPYEQYF
TRBV10-3	TRBJ2-5	CAIRPNGEETQYF
TRBV7-2	TRBJ2-1	CASSFSGGYNEQFF
TRBV28	TRBJ2-7	CASSLKGANSYEQYF
TRBV24-1	TRBJ2-4	CATSDLLNIQYF
TRBV5-1	TRBJ1-1	CASSYDGVNTEAFF
TRBV6-5	TRBJ2-7	CASTKTGNTYEQYF
TRBV30	TRBJ1-1	CAWSLVRTEAFF
TRBV29-1	TRBJ2-7	CSVVRFSSYEQYF
TRBV10-2	TRBJ2-2	CASSEGRNTGELFF